This T cell receptor (beta chain) was profiled in a study of response to subunit inactivated influenza vaccine. TCRdb re-analysed the RT-PCR reads in MiXCR, keeping a single row per CDR3 protein. Here the sample spans about 610,000 distinct CDR3 sequences, around 13% being singletons. Germline lookup yields CDR1 SGHRS and CDR2 YFSETQ. The CDR3 extends over 16 amino acids. The V and J ends lost 0 bases and 10 bases respectively, with 20 bases between them. With regard to this clonotype: The antigen is unknown.

Study results and limitations: Each seasonal influenza vaccination, the authors suggested, recruits few new T cells.

This specimen was PBMCs from blood, taken about 11 days after vaccination. The chain uses TRBV5-1 and TRBJ2-1; weak D call: TRBD1 (7 bases). The TCR comes from a man aged 50-60 years who received an inactivated influenza vaccine. CDR3 nucleotide sequence: TGCGCCAGCAGCTTGGCCGCGGGACAGACTTCATACGAGCAGTTCTTC. The encoded protein is CASSLAAGQTSYEQFF.